These 8 T cell receptor beta chains share one sample of origin, sequenced in a study of T-cell reconstitution after alpha-beta-depleted transplantation in children (TCRdb year 2016). Reading the label with the study, this specimen's treatment or condition is: allogeneic hematopoietic cell transplantation with graft depleted of TCRalphabeta T cells and CD19 B cells. To prepare the library, PCR was applied. Instrument on record: Illumina HiSeq 2500. Molecular barcoding was employed in the preparation of TCR libraries, with unique molecular identifiers being used to normalize TCRbeta repertoire quantification. Through fastp at Q25 and MiXCR, TCRdb rebuilt clones from the public reads, retaining in-frame beta chains. Entries that share a CDR3 protein sequence are merged under the most common genes and DNA. The sample yields around 500,000 distinct CDR3 sequences; roughly 23% were counted once. 14% of the sample is held by the ten biggest clonotypes.

Material: PBMCs, mostly from graft donor cells, obtained 360 days after TCRalphabeta/CD19-depleted stem cell transplant. The receptors here all came from a boy in the first two years of life who had a stem cell transplant for acute myeloid leukemia, so the T cells may come from the graft donor.

This clonotype occurred many times. This chain uses TRBV10-3 with TRBJ2-1; 9 bases align to TRBD2. Germline CDR1 reads ENHRY; CDR2 reads SYGVKD. Losses at the gene ends were 1 base for V and 7 bases for J; bases not matched to a gene: 11. CDR3 length: 17 residues. The CDR3 loop reads CAISEFRGAGGHNEQFF. DNA for the CDR3: TGTGCCATCAGTGAGTTCCGCGGTGCGGGGGGGCATAATGAGCAGTTCTTC.

The chain employs TRBV13 and TRBJ2-1; D assignment may be TRBD1 or TRBD2 (5 bases each). Between the trimmed V and J ends, which lost 0 bases and 12 bases, there was a span of 15 bases. Germline CDR1 PRHDT, CDR2 FYEKMQ (reference sequence). CDR3 size: 14 residues. The CDR3 loop reads CASSLGGGQGVQFF. The CDR3 nucleotides are TGTGCCAGCAGCTTAGGCGGAGGACAAGGCGTGCAGTTCTTC.

This clonotype was seen at least ten times. The chain employs TRBV11-2 and TRBJ2-3; the match to TRBD2 covers 11 bases. The V and J ends lost 5 bases and 2 bases, in that order; junction bases with no gene match: 18. Per the germline V gene, CDR1 is SGHAT and CDR2 is FQNNGV. The length of the CDR3 is 20 residues. Here the CDR3 reads CASSHPSGGPSFSYTDTQYF. The CDR3 coding sequence is TGTGCCAGCAGCCACCCTAGCGGGGGGCCATCGTTCTCGTACACAGATACGCAGTATTTT. The full variable domain, completed using reference TRBV11-2 and TRBJ2-3, is EAGVAQSPRYKIIEKRQSVAFWCNPISGHATLYWYQQILGQGPKLLIQFQNNGVVDDSQLPKDRFSAERLKGVDSTLKIQPAKLEDSAVYLCASSHPSGGPSFSYTDTQYFGPGTRLTVL.

The V and J genes are TRBV12-3 or TRBV12-4 and TRBJ2-1; the D gene could be TRBD1 or TRBD2 (7 bases each). The CDR3 extends over 15 amino acids. V was shortened by 6 bases and J by 2 bases, with 14 bases between the two germline ends. The CDR3 sequence is CASSPGGGPYNEQFF. The CDR3 coding sequence is TGTGCCAGCAGCCCAGGGGGGGGTCCCTACAATGAGCAGTTCTTC.

V is TRBV27 and J is TRBJ1-1, with D perhaps matching TRBD1 (6 bases). Trimming cost V 8 bases and J 5 bases, with 15 bases left between them. Germline V gene lookup returns CDR1 MNHEY and CDR2 SMNVEV (reference sequence). The CDR3 has 13 residues. CDR3 in DNA: TGTGCCAGCCGGTTAACCCAGGGGACTGAAGCTTTCTTT. The encoded protein is CASRLTQGTEAFF.

The rearrangement uses TRBV7-2 and TRBJ2-5; 11 nucleotides align to TRBD2. The CDR3 totals 16 residues. Germline V CDR1 and CDR2: SGHTA, FQGNSA. V was pared by 4 bases and J by 2 bases, with 6 bases of the junction left unmatched. The CDR3 region is CASSYSGGAVQETQYF. DNA for the CDR3: TGTGCCAGCAGCTATAGCGGGGGGGCTGTTCAAGAGACCCAGTACTTC.

In this sample, this clonotype turned up a few times. V and J are TRBV5-5 and TRBJ2-7, with D uncertain. V was pared by 4 bases and J by 5 bases, with 10 bases between. Germline V gene sequence: CDR1 SGHKS, CDR2 YYEKEE (reference sequence). This CDR3 is 12 amino acids long. CDR3 coding DNA: TGTGCCAGCAGCCCGACTCCCCACGAGCAGTACTTC. It translates to CASSPTPHEQYF.

A few counts support this clonotype. The chain is built from TRBV7-2 and TRBJ2-1; D unclear. The CDR3 has 12 amino acids. CDR1 is SGHTA and CDR2 is FQGNSA in the germline V gene. Trimming shortened V by 0 bases and J by 6 bases, and 3 bases separated the two germline ends. The CDR3 loop reads CASSLAFNEQFF. The DNA of the CDR3 is TGTGCCAGCAGCTTAGCCTTCAATGAGCAGTTCTTC.